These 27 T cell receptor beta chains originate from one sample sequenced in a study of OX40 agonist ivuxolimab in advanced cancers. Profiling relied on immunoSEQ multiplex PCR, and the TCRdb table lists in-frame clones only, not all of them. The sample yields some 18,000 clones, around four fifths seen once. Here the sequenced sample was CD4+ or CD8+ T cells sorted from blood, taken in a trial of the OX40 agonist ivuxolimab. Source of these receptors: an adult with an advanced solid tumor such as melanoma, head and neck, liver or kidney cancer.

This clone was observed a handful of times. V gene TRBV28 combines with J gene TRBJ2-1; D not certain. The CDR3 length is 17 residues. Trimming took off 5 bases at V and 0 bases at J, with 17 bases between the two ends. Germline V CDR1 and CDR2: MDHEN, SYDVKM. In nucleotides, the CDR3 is TGTGCCAGCAGTCGCTTGGCCTTCCAGAGCTCCTACAATGAGCAGTTCTTC. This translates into CASSRLAFQSSYNEQFF.

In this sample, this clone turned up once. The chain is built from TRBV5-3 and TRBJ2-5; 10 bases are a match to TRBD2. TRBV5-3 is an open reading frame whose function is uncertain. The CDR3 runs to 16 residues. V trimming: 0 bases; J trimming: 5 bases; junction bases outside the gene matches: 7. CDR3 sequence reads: CARSLGLAGVEETQYF. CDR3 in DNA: TGTGCCAGAAGCTTGGGGCTAGCGGGGGTCGAGGAGACCCAGTACTTC.

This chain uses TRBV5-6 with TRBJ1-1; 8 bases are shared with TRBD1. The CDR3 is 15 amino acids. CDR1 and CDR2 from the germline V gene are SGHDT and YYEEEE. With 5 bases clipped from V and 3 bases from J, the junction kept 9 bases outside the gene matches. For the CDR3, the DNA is TGTGCCAGCAGTTACGGACAGGGTGGATACACTGAAGCTTTCTTT. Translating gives CASSYGQGGYTEAFF.

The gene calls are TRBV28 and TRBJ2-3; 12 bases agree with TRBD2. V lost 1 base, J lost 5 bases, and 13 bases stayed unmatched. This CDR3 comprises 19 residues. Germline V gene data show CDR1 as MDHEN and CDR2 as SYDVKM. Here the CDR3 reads CASSLLPGLAGANGDTQYF. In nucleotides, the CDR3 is TGTGCCAGCAGTTTATTACCGGGACTAGCGGGCGCTAACGGAGATACGCAGTATTTT.

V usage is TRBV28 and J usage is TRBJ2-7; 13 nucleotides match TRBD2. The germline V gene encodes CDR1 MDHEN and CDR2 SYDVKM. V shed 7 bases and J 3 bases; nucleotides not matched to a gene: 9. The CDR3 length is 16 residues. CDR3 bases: TGTGCCAGCATCCCCTCGGGACTAGCGGGGCTCTACGAGCAGTACTTC. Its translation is CASIPSGLAGLYEQYF.

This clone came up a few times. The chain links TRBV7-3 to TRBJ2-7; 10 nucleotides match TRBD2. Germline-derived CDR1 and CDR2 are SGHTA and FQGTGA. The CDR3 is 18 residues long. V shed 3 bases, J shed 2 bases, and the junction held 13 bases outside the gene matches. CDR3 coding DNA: TGTGCCAGCAGCTTTCGAGATCCAGCGGGAGGGCCTACCTACGAGCAGTACTTC. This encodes CASSFRDPAGGPTYEQYF.

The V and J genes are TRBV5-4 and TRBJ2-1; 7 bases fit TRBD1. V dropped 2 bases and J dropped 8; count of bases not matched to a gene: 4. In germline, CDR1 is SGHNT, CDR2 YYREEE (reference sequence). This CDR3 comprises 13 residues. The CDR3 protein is CASSFDREDEQFF. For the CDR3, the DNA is TGTGCCAGCAGCTTTGACAGGGAAGATGAGCAGTTCTTC.

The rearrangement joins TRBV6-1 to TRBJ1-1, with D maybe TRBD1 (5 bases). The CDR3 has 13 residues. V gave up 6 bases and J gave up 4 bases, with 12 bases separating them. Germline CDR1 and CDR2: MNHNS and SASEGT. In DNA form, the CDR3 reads TGTGCCAGCAGCCCACAGGTCCTCACTGAAGCTTTCTTT. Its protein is CASSPQVLTEAFF.

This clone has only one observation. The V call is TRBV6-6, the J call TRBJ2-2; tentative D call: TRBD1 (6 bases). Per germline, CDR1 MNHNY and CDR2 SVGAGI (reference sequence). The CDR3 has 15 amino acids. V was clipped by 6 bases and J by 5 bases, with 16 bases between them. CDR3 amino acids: CASSRDTISTGELFF. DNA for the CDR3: TGTGCCAGCAGCAGGGACACAATTAGTACCGGGGAGCTGTTTTTT.

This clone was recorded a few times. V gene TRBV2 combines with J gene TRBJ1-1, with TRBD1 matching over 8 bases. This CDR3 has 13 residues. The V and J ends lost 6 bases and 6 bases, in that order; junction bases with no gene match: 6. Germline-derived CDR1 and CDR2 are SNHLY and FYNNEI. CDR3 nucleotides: TGTGCCAGCAGGGGAACGGACAGGGCTGAAGCTTTCTTT. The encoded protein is CASRGTDRAEAFF.

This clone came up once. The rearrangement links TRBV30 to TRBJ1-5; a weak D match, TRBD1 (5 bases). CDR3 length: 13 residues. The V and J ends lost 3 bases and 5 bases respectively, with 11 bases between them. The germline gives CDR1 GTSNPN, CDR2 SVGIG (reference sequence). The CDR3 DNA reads TGTGCCTGGAGCTCAGGGTATGATCAGCCCCAGCATTTT. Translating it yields CAWSSGYDQPQHF.

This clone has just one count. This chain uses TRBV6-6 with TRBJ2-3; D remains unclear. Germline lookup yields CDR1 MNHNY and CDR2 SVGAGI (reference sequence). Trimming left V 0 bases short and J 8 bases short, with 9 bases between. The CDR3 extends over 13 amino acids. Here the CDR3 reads CASSYSVSGTQYF. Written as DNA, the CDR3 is TGTGCCAGCAGTTACTCGGTGTCGGGTACGCAGTATTTT.

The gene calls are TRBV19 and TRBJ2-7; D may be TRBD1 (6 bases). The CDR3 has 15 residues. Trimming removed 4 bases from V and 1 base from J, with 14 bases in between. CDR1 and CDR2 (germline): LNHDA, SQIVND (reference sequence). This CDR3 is CASSTGEIESYEQYF. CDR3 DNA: TGTGCCAGTAGTACAGGGGAGATCGAGTCCTACGAGCAGTACTTC.

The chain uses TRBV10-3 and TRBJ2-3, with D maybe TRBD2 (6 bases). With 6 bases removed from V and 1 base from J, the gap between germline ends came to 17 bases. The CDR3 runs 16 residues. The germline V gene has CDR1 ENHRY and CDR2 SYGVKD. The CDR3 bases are TGTGCCATCAGCGATAGACTAGGGTTCGGCACAGATACGCAGTATTTT. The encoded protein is CAISDRLGFGTDTQYF.

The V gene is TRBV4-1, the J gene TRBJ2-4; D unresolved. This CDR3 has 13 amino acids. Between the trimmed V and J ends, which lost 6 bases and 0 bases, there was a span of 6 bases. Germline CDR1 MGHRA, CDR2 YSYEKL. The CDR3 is CASRPIAKNIQYF. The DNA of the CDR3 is TGCGCCAGCAGGCCGATAGCCAAAAACATTCAGTACTTC.

Written as DNA, the CDR3 is TGTGCCACCACAGGGCCGACGAACACTGAAGCTTTCTTT. It is translated as CATTGPTNTEAFF. The J gene is TRBJ1-1, the V gene TRBV6-5; D is perhaps TRBD1 (6 bases). Germline V CDR1 and CDR2: MNHEY, SVGAGI. The CDR3 has 13 residues. The V end was cut by 10 bases, the J end by 1 base, with 13 bases between.

This chain's CDR3 is CASRLVGPLGPYEQYF. The CDR3 DNA reads as TGTGCCAGCAGACTGGTGGGACCCTTGGGCCCCTACGAGCAGTACTTC. The J gene is TRBJ2-7, the V gene TRBV28; D tentatively fits TRBD1 or TRBD2 (5 bases each). Germline-derived CDR1 and CDR2 are MDHEN and SYDVKM. Trimming left V 6 bases short and J 2 bases short, with 20 bases between. This CDR3 spans 16 amino acids.

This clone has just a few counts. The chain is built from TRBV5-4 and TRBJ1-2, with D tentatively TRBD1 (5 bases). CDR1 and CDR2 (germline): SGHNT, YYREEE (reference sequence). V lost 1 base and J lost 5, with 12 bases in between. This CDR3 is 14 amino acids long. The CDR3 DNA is TGTGCCAGCAGCTTGAGTCAGGGCCAATATGGCTACACCTTC. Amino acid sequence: CASSLSQGQYGYTF.

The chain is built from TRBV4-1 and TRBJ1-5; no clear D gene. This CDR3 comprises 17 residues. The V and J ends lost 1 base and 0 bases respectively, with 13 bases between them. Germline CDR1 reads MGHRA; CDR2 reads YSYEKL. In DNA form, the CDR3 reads TGCGCCAGCAGCCAAGGATCTGCAGCCTATAGCAATCAGCCCCAGCATTTT. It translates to CASSQGSAAYSNQPQHF.

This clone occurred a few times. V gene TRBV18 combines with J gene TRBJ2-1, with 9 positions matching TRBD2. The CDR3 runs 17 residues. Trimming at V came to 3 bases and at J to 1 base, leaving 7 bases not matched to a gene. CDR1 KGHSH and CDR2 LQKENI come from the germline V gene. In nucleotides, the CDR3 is TGTGCCAGCTCACCGTCAAGCGGGAGGATATCCTACAATGAGCAGTTCTTC. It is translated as CASSPSSGRISYNEQFF.

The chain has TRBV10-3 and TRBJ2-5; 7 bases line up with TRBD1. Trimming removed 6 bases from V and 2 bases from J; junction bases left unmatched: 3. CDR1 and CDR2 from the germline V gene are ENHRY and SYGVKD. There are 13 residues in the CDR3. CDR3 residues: CAISWDSQETQYF. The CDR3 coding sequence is TGTGCCATCAGCTGGGACAGTCAAGAGACCCAGTACTTC.

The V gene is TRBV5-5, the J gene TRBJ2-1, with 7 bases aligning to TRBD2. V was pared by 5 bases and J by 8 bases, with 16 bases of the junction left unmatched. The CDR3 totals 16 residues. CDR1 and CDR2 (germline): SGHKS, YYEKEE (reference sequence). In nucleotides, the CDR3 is TGTGCCAGCAGGCAGCCGGGGCGGGAGAGGAGCGATGAGCAGTTCTTC. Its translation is CASRQPGRERSDEQFF.

CDR3 protein: CASSYSPGQVNTEAFF. CDR3 nucleotide sequence: TGTGCCAGCAGTTACTCCCCGGGGCAGGTGAACACTGAAGCTTTCTTT. This rearrangement joins TRBV6-5 to TRBJ1-1, with D possibly being TRBD1 (5 bases). The CDR3 contains 16 residues. From germline, CDR1 is MNHEY and CDR2 SVGAGI. V was clipped by 0 bases and J by 0 bases, with 11 bases between them.

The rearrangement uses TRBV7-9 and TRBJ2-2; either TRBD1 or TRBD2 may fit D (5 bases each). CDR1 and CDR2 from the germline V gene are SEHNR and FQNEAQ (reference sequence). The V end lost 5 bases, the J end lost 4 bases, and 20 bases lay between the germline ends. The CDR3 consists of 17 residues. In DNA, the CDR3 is TGTGCCAGCAGCCCCCAGGGAGCAGGGACGGTCACCGGGGAGCTGTTTTTT. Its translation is CASSPQGAGTVTGELFF.

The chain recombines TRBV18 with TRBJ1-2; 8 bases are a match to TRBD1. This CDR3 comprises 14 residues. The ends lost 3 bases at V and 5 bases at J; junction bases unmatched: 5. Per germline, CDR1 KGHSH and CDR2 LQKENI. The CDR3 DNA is TGTGCCAGCTCACCGCAACAGGGGGGGTATGGCTACACCTTC. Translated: CASSPQQGGYGYTF.

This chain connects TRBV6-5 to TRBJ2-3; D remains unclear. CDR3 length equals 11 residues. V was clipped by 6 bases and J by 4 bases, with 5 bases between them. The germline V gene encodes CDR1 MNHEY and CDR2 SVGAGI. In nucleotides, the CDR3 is TGTGCCAGCAGGTACGCAGATACGCAGTATTTT. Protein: CASRYADTQYF.

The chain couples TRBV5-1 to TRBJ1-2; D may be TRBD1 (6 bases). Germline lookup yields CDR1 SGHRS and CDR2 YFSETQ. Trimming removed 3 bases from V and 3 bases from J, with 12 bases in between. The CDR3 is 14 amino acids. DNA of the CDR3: TGCGCCAGCAGCTCATTGGGGGCGGACTATGGCTACACCTTC. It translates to CASSSLGADYGYTF. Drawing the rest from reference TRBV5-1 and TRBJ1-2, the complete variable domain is KAGVTQTPRYLIKTRGQQVTLSCSPISGHRSVSWYQQTPGQGLQFLFEYFSETQRNKGNFPGRFSGRQFSNSRSEMNVSTLELGDSALYLCASSSLGADYGYTFGSGTRLTVV.